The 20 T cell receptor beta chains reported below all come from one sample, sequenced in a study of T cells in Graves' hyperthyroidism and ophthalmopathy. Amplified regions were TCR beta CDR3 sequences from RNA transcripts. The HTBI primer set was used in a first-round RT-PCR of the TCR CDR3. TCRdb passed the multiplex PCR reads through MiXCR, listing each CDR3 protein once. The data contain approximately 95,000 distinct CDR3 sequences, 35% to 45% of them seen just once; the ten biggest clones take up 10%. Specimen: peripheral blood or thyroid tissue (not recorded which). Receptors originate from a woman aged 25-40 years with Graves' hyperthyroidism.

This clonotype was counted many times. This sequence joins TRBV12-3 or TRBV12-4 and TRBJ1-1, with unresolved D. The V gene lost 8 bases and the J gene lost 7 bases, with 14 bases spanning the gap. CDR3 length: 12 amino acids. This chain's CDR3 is CASAGEGVEAFF. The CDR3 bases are TGTGCCAGCGCCGGGGAGGGAGTTGAAGCTTTCTTT.

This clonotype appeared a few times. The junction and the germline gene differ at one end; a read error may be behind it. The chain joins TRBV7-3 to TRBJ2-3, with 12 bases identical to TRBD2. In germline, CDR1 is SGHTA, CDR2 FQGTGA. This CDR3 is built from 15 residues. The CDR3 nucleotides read TGCGCCAGCAGCCAGTTCCTAGCGGGGGGGGATACGCAGTATTTT. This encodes CASSQFLAGGDTQYF.

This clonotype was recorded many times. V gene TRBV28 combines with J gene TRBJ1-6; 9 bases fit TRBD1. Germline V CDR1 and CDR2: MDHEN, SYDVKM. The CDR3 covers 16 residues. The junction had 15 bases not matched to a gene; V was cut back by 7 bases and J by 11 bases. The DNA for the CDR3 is TGTGCCAGCAAGGGTACCGGGACAGGGATTACCCCACCCCTCCACTTT. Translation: CASKGTGTGITPPLHF.

CDR3: CAISDLGGRWTEAFF. CDR3 in DNA: TGTGCCATCAGTGATCTCGGGGGGCGATGGACTGAAGCTTTCTTT. The genes are TRBV10-3 and TRBJ1-1; maybe TRBD1 (6 bases). Per germline, CDR1 ENHRY and CDR2 SYGVKD. This CDR3 contains 15 residues. Trimming removed 3 bases from V and 5 bases from J, with 16 bases in between.

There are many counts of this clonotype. CDR3 sequence reads: CASSSEGTGYTEAFF. CDR3 nucleotides: TGTGCCAGCAGCTCAGAAGGGACAGGGTACACTGAAGCTTTCTTT. This chain links TRBV13 with TRBJ1-1; TRBD1 aligns across 9 bases. J gave up 3 bases and V 4 bases, and 6 bases lay outside the gene matches. The CDR3 covers 15 residues. The germline V gene encodes CDR1 PRHDT and CDR2 FYEKMQ (reference sequence).

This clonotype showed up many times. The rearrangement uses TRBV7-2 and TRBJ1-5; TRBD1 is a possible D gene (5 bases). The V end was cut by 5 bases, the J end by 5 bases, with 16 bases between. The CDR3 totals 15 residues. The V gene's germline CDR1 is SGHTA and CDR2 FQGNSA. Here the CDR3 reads CASSHKVGGDQPQHF. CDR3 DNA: TGTGCCAGCAGCCACAAGGTGGGGGGTGATCAGCCCCAGCATTTT. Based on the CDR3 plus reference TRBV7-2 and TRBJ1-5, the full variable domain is GAGVSQSPSNKVTEKGKDVELRCDPISGHTALYWYRQSLGQGLEFLIYFQGNSAPDKSGLPSDRFSAERTGGSVSTLTIQRTQQEDSAVYLCASSHKVGGDQPQHFGDGTRLSIL.

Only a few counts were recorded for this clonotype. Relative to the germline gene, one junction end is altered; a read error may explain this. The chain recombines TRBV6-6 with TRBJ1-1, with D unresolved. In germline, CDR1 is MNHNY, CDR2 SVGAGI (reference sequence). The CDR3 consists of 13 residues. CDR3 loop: CAGSFTLGAEAFF. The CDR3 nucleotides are TGTGCCGGCAGTTTCACCCTAGGCGCTGAAGCTTTCTTT.

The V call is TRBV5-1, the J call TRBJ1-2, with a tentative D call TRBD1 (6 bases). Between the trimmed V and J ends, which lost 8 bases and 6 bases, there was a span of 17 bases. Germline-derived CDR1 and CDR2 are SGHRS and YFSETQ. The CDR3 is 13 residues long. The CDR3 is CASSPTGFDGYTF. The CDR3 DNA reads TGCGCCAGTAGCCCTACAGGGTTTGATGGCTACACCTTC.

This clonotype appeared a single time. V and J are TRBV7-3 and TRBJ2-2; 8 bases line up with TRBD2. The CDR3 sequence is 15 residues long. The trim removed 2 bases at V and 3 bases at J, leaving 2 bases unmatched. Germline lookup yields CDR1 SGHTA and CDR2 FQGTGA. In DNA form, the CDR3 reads TGTGCCAGCAGCTTATTTAGCGGGGACACCGGGGAGCTGTTTTTT. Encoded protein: CASSLFSGDTGELFF.

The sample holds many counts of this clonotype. The CDR3 bases are TGTGCCAGCAGCTTCGAGGGTTCGGAGCCCCAGCATTTT. Protein product: CASSFEGSEPQHF. The chain has TRBV7-9 and TRBJ1-5; D is unresolved. V dropped 3 bases and J dropped 8 bases, with 11 bases sitting between them. Germline loops: CDR1 SEHNR, CDR2 FQNEAQ (reference sequence). This CDR3 comprises 13 residues.

The DNA for the CDR3 is TGTGCCAGCAATGGACAGGGGATCAATTCACCCCTCCACTTT. It yields the protein CASNGQGINSPLHF. The chain couples TRBV2 to TRBJ1-6, with TRBD1 matching 9 bases. The CDR3 has 14 residues. Germline V gives CDR1 SNHLY, CDR2 FYNNEI. J was trimmed by 7 bases and V by 7 bases; bases with no gene match: 5.

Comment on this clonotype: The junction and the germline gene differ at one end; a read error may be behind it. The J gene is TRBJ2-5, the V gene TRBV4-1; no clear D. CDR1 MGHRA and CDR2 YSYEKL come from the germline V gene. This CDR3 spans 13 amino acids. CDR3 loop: CASSQPPQETQHF. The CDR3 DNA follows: TGCGCCAGCAGCCAGCCGCCTCAAGAGACCCAGCACTTC.

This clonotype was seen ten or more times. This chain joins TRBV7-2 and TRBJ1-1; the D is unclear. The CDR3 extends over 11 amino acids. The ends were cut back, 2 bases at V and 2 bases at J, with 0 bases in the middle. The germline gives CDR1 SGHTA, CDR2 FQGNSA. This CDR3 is CASSLNTEAFF. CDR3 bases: TGTGCCAGCAGCTTAAACACTGAAGCTTTCTTT.

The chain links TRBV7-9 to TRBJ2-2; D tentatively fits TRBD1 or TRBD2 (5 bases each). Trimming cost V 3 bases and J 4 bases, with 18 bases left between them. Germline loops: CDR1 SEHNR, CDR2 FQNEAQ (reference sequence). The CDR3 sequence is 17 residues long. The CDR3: CASSFSGAGLGTGELFF. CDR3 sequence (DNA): TGTGCCAGCAGCTTCTCCGGGGCAGGGTTGGGCACCGGGGAGCTGTTTTTT.

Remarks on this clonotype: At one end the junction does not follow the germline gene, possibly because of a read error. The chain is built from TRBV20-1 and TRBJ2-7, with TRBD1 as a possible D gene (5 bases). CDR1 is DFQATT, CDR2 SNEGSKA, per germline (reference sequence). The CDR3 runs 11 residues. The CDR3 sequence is CGARDSYEQYF. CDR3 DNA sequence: TGCGGTGCCAGGGACTCCTACGAGCAGTACTTC.

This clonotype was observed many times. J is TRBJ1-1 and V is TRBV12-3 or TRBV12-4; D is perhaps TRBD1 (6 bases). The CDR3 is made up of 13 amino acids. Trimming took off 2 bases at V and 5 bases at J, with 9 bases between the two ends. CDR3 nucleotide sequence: TGTGCCAGCAGTTTACAGGACAGAACTGAAGCTTTCTTT. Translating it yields CASSLQDRTEAFF.

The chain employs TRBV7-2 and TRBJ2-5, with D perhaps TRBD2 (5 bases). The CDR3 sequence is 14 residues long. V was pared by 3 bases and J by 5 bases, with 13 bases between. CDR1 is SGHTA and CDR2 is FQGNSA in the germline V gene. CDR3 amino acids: CASSLVPSWETQYF. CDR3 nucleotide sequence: TGTGCCAGCAGCTTGGTGCCTAGCTGGGAGACCCAGTACTTC.

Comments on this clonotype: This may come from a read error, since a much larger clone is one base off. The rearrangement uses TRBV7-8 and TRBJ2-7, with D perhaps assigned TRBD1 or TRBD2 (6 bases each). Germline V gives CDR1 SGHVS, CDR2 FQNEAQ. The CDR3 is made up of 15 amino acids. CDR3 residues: CASSLPGQPRGEQCF. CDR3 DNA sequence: TGTGCCAGCAGTTTGCCCGGACAGCCGCGCGGGGAGCAGTGCTTC.

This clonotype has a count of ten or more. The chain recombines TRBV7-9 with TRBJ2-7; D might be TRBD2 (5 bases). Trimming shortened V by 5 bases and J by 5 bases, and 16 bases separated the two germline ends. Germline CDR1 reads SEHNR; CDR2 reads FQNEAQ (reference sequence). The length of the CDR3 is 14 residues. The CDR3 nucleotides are TGTGCCAGCAGCCCCCGTGGGCCGCGGGACGAGCAGTACTTC. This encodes CASSPRGPRDEQYF.

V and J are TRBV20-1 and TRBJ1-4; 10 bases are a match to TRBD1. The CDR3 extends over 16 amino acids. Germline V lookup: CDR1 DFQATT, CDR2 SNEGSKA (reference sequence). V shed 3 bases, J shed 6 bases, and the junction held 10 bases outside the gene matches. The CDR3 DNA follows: TGCAGTGCTAGTCCCGGGACAGGGGAGTCGTATGAAAAACTGTTTTTT. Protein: CSASPGTGESYEKLFF.